Sequencing of this T cell receptor beta chain was carried out in a study of T cell repertoires in cytomegalovirus infection. The overall study: Recently identified HLA-C-restricted and well-studied HLA-B-restricted CMV epitopes were used. Public TCR beta signatures indicated both CMV infection and matching HLA type.

Each CDR3 protein gets one entry after TCRdb re-called the reads with MiXCR. The sample records roughly 500,000 distinct CDR3 sequences, 25% to 35% being singletons. Trimming removed 5 bases from V and 5 bases from J, with 18 bases in between. Germline-derived CDR1 and CDR2 are SGHNT and YENEEA. The CDR3 length is 15 residues. General observations from the study: Using cumulative public TCR beta family frequency, the authors identified those who carried CMV together with the relevant HLA. The ex vivo response showed dominance by HLA-C-restricted CMV-specific TCR beta clonotypes.

In the case of this clonotype: No antigen is known for it.

The V call is TRBV11-3, the J call TRBJ2-5; the D gene is possibly TRBD2 (5 bases). This clonotype was sampled from a human donor in good health (CMV status not recorded). Some clones in this sample may be carry-over from other donors' samples. The sample here was cultured PBMCs, taken from culture after CMV antigen stimulation. The CDR3 DNA reads TGTGCCAGCAGCCCGAGGACTGAGCTTCGGGAGACCCAGTACTTC. This translates into CASSPRTELRETQYF.